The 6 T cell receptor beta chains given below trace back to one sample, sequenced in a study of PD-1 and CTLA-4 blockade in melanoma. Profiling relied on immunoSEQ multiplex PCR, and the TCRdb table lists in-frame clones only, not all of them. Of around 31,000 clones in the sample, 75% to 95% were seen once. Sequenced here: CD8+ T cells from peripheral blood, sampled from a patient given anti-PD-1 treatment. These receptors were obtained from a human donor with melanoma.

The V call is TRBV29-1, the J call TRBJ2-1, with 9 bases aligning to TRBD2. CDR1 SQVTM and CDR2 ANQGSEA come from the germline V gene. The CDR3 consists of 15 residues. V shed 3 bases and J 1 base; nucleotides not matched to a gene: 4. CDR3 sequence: CSVDGREGSYNEQFF. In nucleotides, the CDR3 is TGCAGCGTTGACGGGCGGGAGGGATCCTACAATGAGCAGTTCTTC.

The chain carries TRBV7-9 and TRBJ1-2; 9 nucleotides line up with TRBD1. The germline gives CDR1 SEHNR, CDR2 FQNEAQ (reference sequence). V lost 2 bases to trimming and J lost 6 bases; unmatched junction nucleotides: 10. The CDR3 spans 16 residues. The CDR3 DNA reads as TGTGCCAGCAGCTTACCCCGGGACAGGGAGGTGGATGGCTACACCTTC. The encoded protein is CASSLPRDREVDGYTF.

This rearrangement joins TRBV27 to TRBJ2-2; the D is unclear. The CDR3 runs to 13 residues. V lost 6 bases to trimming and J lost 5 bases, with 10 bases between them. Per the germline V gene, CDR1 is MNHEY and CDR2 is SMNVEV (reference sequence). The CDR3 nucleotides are TGTGCCAGCAGCTCTATAATTACCGGGGAGCTGTTTTTT. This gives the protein CASSSIITGELFF.

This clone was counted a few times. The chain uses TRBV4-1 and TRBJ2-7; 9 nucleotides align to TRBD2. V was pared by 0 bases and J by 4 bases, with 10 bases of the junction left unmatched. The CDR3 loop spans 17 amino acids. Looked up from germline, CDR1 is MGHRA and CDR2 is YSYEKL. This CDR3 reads CASSQDRKLAGFYEQYF. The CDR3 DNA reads TGCGCCAGCAGCCAAGATCGTAAACTAGCGGGTTTTTACGAGCAGTACTTC.

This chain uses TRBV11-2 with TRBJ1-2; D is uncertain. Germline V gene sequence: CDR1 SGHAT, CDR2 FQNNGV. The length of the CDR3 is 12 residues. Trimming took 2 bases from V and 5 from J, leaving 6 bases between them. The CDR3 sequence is CASSLLPYGYTF. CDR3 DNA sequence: TGTGCCAGCAGCTTACTCCCGTATGGCTACACCTTC.

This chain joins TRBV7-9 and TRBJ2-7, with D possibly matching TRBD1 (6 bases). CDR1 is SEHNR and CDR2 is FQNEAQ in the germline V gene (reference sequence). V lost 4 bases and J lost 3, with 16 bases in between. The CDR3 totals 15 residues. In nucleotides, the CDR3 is TGTGCCAGCAGCTCTAGCCGGGACATCCGCTACGAGCAGTACTTC. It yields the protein CASSSSRDIRYEQYF.